The source of this TCR beta chain is a study of blood T cell repertoires in COVID-19. Study background: Acute and convalescent COVID-19 specimens originated in the United States, Italy and Spain. From T cells, B-cell-depleted T cells, or PBMCs came the material, which was cDNA or gDNA.

Per the study methods: Amplification of reference gene primers was used by the study to estimate nucleated cell counts. Using immunoSEQ multiplex PCR, the repertoire was profiled, and TCRdb retains in-frame clones only, with some absent. V and J calls and clone size follow that table, whereas D and trimming were derived from the DNA. The table lists 65,000 to 90,000 clones, over 80% of them singletons. Germline-derived CDR1 and CDR2 are LGHDT and YNNKEL (reference sequence). V lost 6 bases and J 4 bases, leaving 4 bases between the germline ends. This CDR3 is 11 amino acids long. Material: peripheral blood. This TCR derives from a woman of 80 years or more with acute or convalescent COVID-19. The rearrangement joins TRBV3-1 (or the pseudogene TRBV3-2) to TRBJ2-1; unclear D gene. DNA for the CDR3: TGTGCCAGCAGGCTATACAATGAGCAGTTCTTC. The encoded protein is CASRLYNEQFF.